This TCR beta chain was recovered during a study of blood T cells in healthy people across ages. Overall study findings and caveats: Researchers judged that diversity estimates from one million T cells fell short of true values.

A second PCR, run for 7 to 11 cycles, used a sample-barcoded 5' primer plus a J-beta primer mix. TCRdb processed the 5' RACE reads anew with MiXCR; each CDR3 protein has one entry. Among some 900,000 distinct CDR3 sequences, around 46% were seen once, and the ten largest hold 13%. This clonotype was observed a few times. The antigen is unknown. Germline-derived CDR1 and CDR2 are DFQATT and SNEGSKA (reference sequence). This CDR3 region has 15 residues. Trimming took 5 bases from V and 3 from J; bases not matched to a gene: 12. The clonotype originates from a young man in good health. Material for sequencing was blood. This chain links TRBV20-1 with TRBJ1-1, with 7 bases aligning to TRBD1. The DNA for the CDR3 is TGCAGTGCTTTGTTGACAGGGACGATGGACACTGAAGCTTTCTTT. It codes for CSALLTGTMDTEAFF.